This T cell receptor (beta chain) was sequenced in a study of a mutant IDH1 vaccine in newly diagnosed glioma. About the research overall: Every participant had undergone radiotherapy, temozolomide, or both before, and most underwent both. Visit V13 took place at week 47, and visit V12 happened at week 35.

Details on this clone: Its target is not known.

As to time point: week 35, safety follow-up. In every dose of vaccine, 300 ug of mutant IDH1 20-mer peptide was given alongside topical imiquimod. New WHO grade 3 or 4 astrocytomas that were IDH1-mutant and ATRX-lost had been found in donors. Produced via immunoSEQ multiplex PCR; TCRdb's table is partial and in-frame only. The table includes 30,000 or so clones, over 75% detected once. CDR3 length equals 13 residues. CDR1 is SQVTM, CDR2 ANQGSEA, per germline. The germline V and J ends were trimmed by 7 bases and 0 bases, with 13 bases remaining between them. Sample: PBMCs, taken from a glioma patient whose treatment included an IDH1 peptide vaccine. J is TRBJ2-7 and V is TRBV29-1; D tentatively reads TRBD1 or TRBD2 (6 bases each). This clonotype originated in a man between 35 and 55 years old with glioma. Some clones in this sample may be carry-over from other donors' samples. CDR3 DNA: TGCAGCGCCGGGGGCCAAAACTCCTACGAGCAGTACTTC. Translating gives CSAGGQNSYEQYF.